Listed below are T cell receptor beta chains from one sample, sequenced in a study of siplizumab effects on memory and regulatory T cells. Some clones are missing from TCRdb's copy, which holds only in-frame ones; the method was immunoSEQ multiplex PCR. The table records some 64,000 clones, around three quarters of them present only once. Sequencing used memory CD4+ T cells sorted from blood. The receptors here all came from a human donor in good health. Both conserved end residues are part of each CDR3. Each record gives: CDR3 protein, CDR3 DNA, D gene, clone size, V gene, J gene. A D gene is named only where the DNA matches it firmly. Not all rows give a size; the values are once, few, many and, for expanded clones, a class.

cdr3_aa: CASSPLPGGTYEQYF; cdr3_nt: TGTGCCAGCAGTCCCCTCCCCGGGGGGACCTACGAGCAGTACTTC; d_call: TRBD2; clone_size: few; v_call: TRBV6-5; j_call: TRBJ2-7
cdr3_aa: CASREPGQLYSPLHF; cdr3_nt: TGTGCCAGTAGGGAACCGGGACAGCTTTATTCACCCCTCCACTTT; d_call: TRBD1; clone_size: NA; v_call: TRBV19; j_call: TRBJ1-6
cdr3_aa: CASSGIAGMFTEAFF; cdr3_nt: TGTGCCAGTAGTGGTATAGCGGGGATGTTCACTGAAGCTTTCTTT; d_call: NA; clone_size: NA; v_call: TRBV19; j_call: TRBJ1-1
cdr3_aa: CASSLGLAGDTQYF; cdr3_nt: TGTGCCAGCAGCCTGGGACTAGCAGGCGATACGCAGTATTTT; d_call: TRBD2; clone_size: NA; v_call: TRBV7-2; j_call: TRBJ2-3
cdr3_aa: CASILAGGPRDTQYF; cdr3_nt: TGTGCCAGCATCCTAGCGGGGGGGCCGCGAGATACGCAGTATTTT; d_call: TRBD2; clone_size: NA; v_call: TRBV6-4; j_call: TRBJ2-3
cdr3_aa: CAWSAAQQETQYF; cdr3_nt: TGTGCCTGGAGTGCGGCACAGCAAGAGACCCAGTACTTC; d_call: NA; clone_size: NA; v_call: TRBV30; j_call: TRBJ2-5
cdr3_aa: CASSYGRSSNQPQHF; cdr3_nt: TGTGCCAGCAGTTACGGTCGCAGTAGCAATCAGCCCCAGCATTTT; d_call: NA; clone_size: NA; v_call: TRBV6-5; j_call: TRBJ1-5
cdr3_aa: CASSVELANYGYTF; cdr3_nt: TGCGCCAGCAGCGTAGAGTTAGCAAACTATGGCTACACCTTC; d_call: NA; clone_size: NA; v_call: TRBV5-1; j_call: TRBJ1-2
cdr3_aa: CATSGGINEKLFF; cdr3_nt: TGTGCCACCAGTGGGGGTATAAATGAAAAACTGTTTTTT; d_call: NA; clone_size: NA; v_call: TRBV15; j_call: TRBJ1-4
cdr3_aa: CASSPGLDTQYF; cdr3_nt: TGTGCCAGCAGCCCCGGGTTGGATACGCAGTATTTT; d_call: NA; clone_size: NA; v_call: TRBV9; j_call: TRBJ2-3
cdr3_aa: CASSLDPSGGTLSNNEQFF; cdr3_nt: TGTGCCAGCAGCTTAGACCCTAGCGGGGGGACCCTCTCCAACAATGAGCAGTTCTTC; d_call: TRBD2; clone_size: NA; v_call: TRBV7-7; j_call: TRBJ2-1
cdr3_aa: CASGSTGGVVNSPLHF; cdr3_nt: TGTGCTAGTGGTTCGACAGGGGGTGTGGTAAATTCACCCCTCCACTTT; d_call: TRBD1; clone_size: NA; v_call: TRBV12-5; j_call: TRBJ1-6
cdr3_aa: CAWNIGGLYNEQFF; cdr3_nt: TGTGCCTGGAACATCGGCGGGCTCTACAATGAGCAGTTCTTC; d_call: NA; clone_size: NA; v_call: TRBV30; j_call: TRBJ2-1
cdr3_aa: CSAEKGLNTEAFF; cdr3_nt: TGCAGCGCCGAAAAGGGCTTGAACACTGAAGCTTTCTTT; d_call: NA; clone_size: NA; v_call: TRBV29-1; j_call: TRBJ1-1
cdr3_aa: CASSQMDLMNTEAFF; cdr3_nt: TGTGCCAGCAGCCAGATGGACCTCATGAACACTGAAGCTTTCTTT; d_call: NA; clone_size: NA; v_call: TRBV14; j_call: TRBJ1-1
cdr3_aa: CAISESGTGISYEQYF; cdr3_nt: TGTGCCATCAGTGAGTCAGGGACAGGAATTTCCTACGAGCAGTACTTC; d_call: TRBD1; clone_size: few; v_call: TRBV10-3; j_call: TRBJ2-7
cdr3_aa: CASSTVDTQYF; cdr3_nt: TGTGCCAGCAGCACCGTAGATACGCAGTATTTT; d_call: NA; clone_size: NA; v_call: TRBV9; j_call: TRBJ2-3